This is a list of T cell receptor beta chains from one sample in a study of CD8 T cells in ankylosing spondylitis. TCRdb independently ran MiXCR on the 5' RACE reads; one entry per CDR3 protein. Of 650,000 to 800,000 distinct CDR3 sequences listed, roughly 20% are singletons. What was sequenced was blood, either unsorted or a sorted T cell fraction (not recorded which). The receptors here all came from a male donor with ankylosing spondylitis. Each CDR3 is given with its conserved first and last residue. The D gene is left open where the match is weak. Clone size is shown for a subset of rows, as once, few, many or a class of expanded clone.

D,V,size,J,DNA,CDR3
TRBD2,TRBV24-1,.,TRBJ2-3,TGTGCCACCAGACGGATCCCAGCGGGAGATTCGGATACGCAGTATTTT,CATRRIPAGDSDTQYF
.,TRBV12-3/TRBV12-4,many,TRBJ2-5,TGTGCCAGCAGCCCGCCCGGGGAAGAGACCCAGTACTTC,CASSPPGEETQYF
.,TRBV5-1,few,TRBJ1-1,TGCGCCAGCAGCTTCTCCGGGACCACCGAAGGAGGTTTCTTT,CASSFSGTTEGGFF
TRBD2,TRBV5-1,few,TRBJ2-3,TGCGCCAGCAGCTTCGGGCTAGCGGGAGTTACTAGCACAGATACGCAGTATTTT,CASSFGLAGVTSTDTQYF
.,TRBV27,.,TRBJ2-3,TGTGCCAGCAGTACTCCCTATTTGCCAGATACGCAGTATTTT,CASSTPYLPDTQYF
TRBD1,TRBV20-1,.,TRBJ1-6,TGCAGTGCTAATGGACAGGGAAATTCACCCCTCCACTTT,CSANGQGNSPLHF
TRBD1,TRBV29-1,many,TRBJ2-1,TGCAGCGTTCGGAAGGGGGCGGAGCTGTACAATGAGCAGTTCTTC,CSVRKGAELYNEQFF
.,TRBV5-1,.,TRBJ2-3,TGCGCCAGCAGCCCGGAGAGAGATACGCAGTATTTT,CASSPERDTQYF
TRBD1,TRBV12-3/TRBV12-4,.,TRBJ1-5,TGTGCCAGCAGCCCTCAATACAGGGGTCAGCCCCAGCATTTT,CASSPQYRGQPQHF
TRBD2,TRBV18,.,TRBJ2-1,TGTGCCAGCTCACAGGGGCATAGCGGGAGGGCCCCTCCTGGCTCCTACAATGAGCAGTCCTTC,CASSQGHSGRAPPGSYNEQSF
.,TRBV12-3/TRBV12-4,few,TRBJ1-6,TGTGCCAGCAGTTCTCTTTCAGGAGGAGCTTCACCCCTCCACTTT,CASSSLSGGASPLHF
.,TRBV7-3,.,TRBJ1-2,TGTGCCAGCAGCCACACAGGAGACTATGGCTACACCTTC,CASSHTGDYGYTF
TRBD2,TRBV7-9,.,TRBJ2-3,TGTGCCAGCAGCTTGCCCGGGACTAACACAGATACGCAGTATTTT,CASSLPGTNTDTQYF
.,TRBV20-1,.,TRBJ2-7,TGCAGCTTTCTTAACAGGAAATCCACCTACGAGCAGTACTTC,CSFLNRKSTYEQYF